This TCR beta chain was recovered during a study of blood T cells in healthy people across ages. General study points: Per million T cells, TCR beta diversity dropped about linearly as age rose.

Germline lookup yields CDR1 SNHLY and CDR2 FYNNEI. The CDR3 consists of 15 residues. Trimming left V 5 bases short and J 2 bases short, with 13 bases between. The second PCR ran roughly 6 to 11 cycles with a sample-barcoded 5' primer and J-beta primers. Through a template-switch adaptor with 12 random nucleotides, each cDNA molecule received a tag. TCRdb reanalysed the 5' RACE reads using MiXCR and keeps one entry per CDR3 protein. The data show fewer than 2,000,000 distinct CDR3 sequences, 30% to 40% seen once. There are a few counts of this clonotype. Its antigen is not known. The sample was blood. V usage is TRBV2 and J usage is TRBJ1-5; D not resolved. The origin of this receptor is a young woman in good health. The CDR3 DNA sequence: TGTGCCAGCAGTTCCGGGAACGGGGGCAATCAGCCCCAGCATTTT. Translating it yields CASSSGNGGNQPQHF. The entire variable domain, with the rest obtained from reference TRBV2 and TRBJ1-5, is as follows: EPEVTQTPSHQVTQMGQEVILRCVPISNHLYFYWYRQILGQKVEFLVSFYNNEISEKSEIFDDQFSVERPDGSNFTLKIRSTKLEDSAMYFCASSSGNGGNQPQHFGDGTRLSIL.